This passage covers 20 T cell receptor beta chains from one sample sequenced in a study of identical twins. TCRdb called the 5' RACE reads again in MiXCR, with one record for every CDR3 protein. The table has 1.5 million to 2 million distinct CDR3 sequences, around 33% seen once. The specimen sequenced was cord blood. These receptors were collected from a newborn girl in good health.

On this clonotype: One end of the junction does not line up with germline, which may come from a read error. The V gene is TRBV4-1, the J gene TRBJ2-1, with 7 bases matching TRBD2. Germline V CDR1 and CDR2: MGHRA, YSYEKL. The CDR3 runs to 21 residues. This chain's CDR3 is CASSQPIPWASGTPGYNEQFF. Written as DNA, the CDR3 is TGCGCCAGCAGCCAACCAATCCCTTGGGCTAGCGGCACCCCGGGGTACAACGAGCAGTTCTTC.

J is TRBJ2-1 and V is TRBV7-8, with 11 bases identical to TRBD2. The CDR3 consists of 20 residues. The V and J ends lost 3 bases and 2 bases, in that order; junction bases with no gene match: 15. In germline, CDR1 is SGHVS, CDR2 FQNEAQ. The CDR3 spells CASSLRAGGLLAGAYNEQFF. CDR3 DNA: TGTGCCAGCAGCTTGCGTGCAGGTGGCTTACTAGCGGGAGCCTACAATGAGCAGTTCTTC. Drawing the rest from reference TRBV7-8 and TRBJ2-1, the complete variable domain is GAGVSQSPRYKVAKRGQDVALRCDPISGHVSLFWYQQALGQGPEFLTYFQNEAQLDKSGLPSDRFFAERPEGSVSTLKIQRTQQEDSAVYLCASSLRAGGLLAGAYNEQFFGPGTRLTVL.

The sample holds many counts of this clonotype. The chain has TRBV5-1 and TRBJ2-4, with D unresolved. V gave up 1 base and J gave up 0 bases, with 5 bases separating them. Germline CDR1 SGHRS, CDR2 YFSETQ. CDR3 length: 14 amino acids. The chain's CDR3 is CASSLTVAKNIQYF. The CDR3 nucleotides read TGCGCCAGCAGCTTGACAGTAGCCAAAAACATTCAGTACTTC.

The table lists this clonotype with many counts. The chain employs TRBV28 and TRBJ1-6; D is uncertain. This CDR3 has 11 residues. Trimming removed 6 bases from V and 7 bases from J, with 4 bases in between. Germline V CDR1 and CDR2: MDHEN, SYDVKM. CDR3 sequence (DNA): TGTGCCAGCAGCCTCAATTCACCCCTCCACTTT. This sequence encodes CASSLNSPLHF.

A note on this clonotype: This may be a read error, as it is one base from a much larger clone. This sequence joins TRBV28 and TRBJ2-7; possible D gene TRBD1, 6 bases. The CDR3 has 14 amino acids. In germline, CDR1 is MDHEN, CDR2 SYDVKM. The CDR3 reads CASGLFGGTYEQYF. The CDR3 DNA sequence: TGTGCCAGCGGTTTATTTGGGGGCACCTACGAGCAGTACTTC.

This chain links TRBV12-3 or TRBV12-4 with TRBJ2-1; D may match TRBD1 or TRBD2 (5 bases each). Trimming took 6 bases from V and 9 from J, leaving 24 bases between them. The CDR3 runs to 16 residues. CDR3 nucleotides: TGTGCCAGCAGAGAAGAATGGGACCACCTCCGAGGTGAGCAGTTCTTC. Translating it yields CASREEWDHLRGEQFF.

V is TRBV20-1 and J is TRBJ2-2, with 7 bases lining up with TRBD1. Germline CDR1 reads DFQATT; CDR2 reads SNEGSKA (reference sequence). V lost 6 bases and J lost 8; bases outside the gene matches: 3. The CDR3 contains 11 residues. The CDR3 nucleotides read TGCAGTGCGAGACAGGGTGGGGAGCTGTTTTTT. Its translation: CSARQGGELFF.

V is TRBV6-6 and J is TRBJ1-5; possibly TRBD1 for D (6 bases). Trimming removed 7 bases at V and 4 bases at J, with 11 bases between. This CDR3 is 13 amino acids long. CDR1 MNHNY and CDR2 SVGAGI come from the germline V gene (reference sequence). CDR3 protein: CASKLQGNQPQHF. The CDR3 region has the DNA TGTGCCAGCAAACTTCAGGGGAATCAGCCCCAGCATTTT.

A few counts support this clonotype. This chain links TRBV12-3 or TRBV12-4 with TRBJ2-3, with 8 bases lining up with TRBD1. The CDR3 spans 15 residues. The ends lost 5 bases at V and 2 bases at J; junction bases unmatched: 6. CDR3 DNA sequence: TGTGCCAGCAGTCCCGGACAGGGTGACACAGATACGCAGTATTTT. Amino acids: CASSPGQGDTDTQYF.

This clonotype was recorded once. A much larger clone lies one base from this, so it may be a read error. In DNA, the CDR3 is TGTGCCAGCAGCTTAGAGGTACGGACGTACAATGAGCAGTACTTC. Its protein product is CASSLEVRTYNEQYF. The gene calls are TRBV7-2 and TRBJ2-5, with D unresolved. Germline V gene data show CDR1 as SGHTA and CDR2 as FQGNSA. The CDR3 is 15 amino acids. With 1 base removed from V and 11 bases from J, the gap between germline ends came to 20 bases.

For this clonotype: A much larger clone sits a single nucleotide away, making a read error possible. V is TRBV12-3 or TRBV12-4 and J is TRBJ2-7, with TRBD2 matching 11 bases. This CDR3 is built from 14 residues. This chain's CDR3 is CVSSGLAGSYEQYF. CDR3 DNA sequence: TGTGTCAGCAGTGGACTAGCGGGCTCCTACGAGCAGTACTTC.

This clonotype came up a few times. The chain joins TRBV9 to TRBJ1-6; TRBD1 might be the D (6 bases). CDR3 length equals 14 residues. Germline V gene data show CDR1 as SGDLS and CDR2 as YYNGEE. V lost 0 bases to trimming and J lost 5 bases, with 6 bases between them. CDR3 DNA sequence: TGTGCCAGCAGCGTAGGGGACAATAATTCACCCCTCCACTTT. As protein: CASSVGDNNSPLHF.

V is TRBV5-8 and J is TRBJ1-4, with 8 positions matching TRBD1. The J segment lost 3 bases and the V segment lost 0 bases, leaving 4 bases of the junction unmatched. Germline V gene sequence: CDR1 SGHTS, CDR2 YDEGEE. This CDR3 has 16 amino acids. The CDR3 DNA is TGTGCCAGCAGCTTGGGACAGGGGCGGGCTAATGAAAAACTGTTTTTT. Translated, it gives CASSLGQGRANEKLFF.

This clonotype occurred a few times. The V call is TRBV29-1, the J call TRBJ2-7, with D tentatively TRBD2 (6 bases). The CDR3 is 13 residues long. Trimming took off 8 bases at V and 1 base at J, with 15 bases between the two ends. Germline V gene data show CDR1 as SQVTM and CDR2 as ANQGSEA. CDR3 loop: CSSLGLQSYEQYF. The CDR3 coding sequence is TGCAGCTCCTTGGGACTGCAATCCTACGAGCAGTACTTC.

This clonotype was seen many times. The chain employs TRBV9 and TRBJ2-5; D is undetermined. The CDR3 totals 13 residues. Between the trimmed V and J ends, which lost 0 bases and 3 bases, there was a span of 6 bases. In germline, CDR1 is SGDLS, CDR2 YYNGEE. The CDR3 sequence is CASSVGPEETQYF. The DNA for the CDR3 is TGTGCCAGCAGCGTAGGGCCAGAAGAGACCCAGTACTTC.

This clonotype was seen just once. V usage is TRBV4-1 and J usage is TRBJ1-2, with 11 bases matching TRBD1. The CDR3 runs 14 residues. The germline gives CDR1 MGHRA, CDR2 YSYEKL. V dropped 3 bases and J dropped 7; count of bases not matched to a gene: 4. CDR3 DNA: TGCGCCAGCAGCCAGGACAGGGGGCGGAGTGGCTACACCTTC. Translation: CASSQDRGRSGYTF.

The chain links TRBV5-1 to TRBJ2-7, with 10 bases fitting TRBD1. The germline CDR1 and CDR2 sequences are SGHRS and YFSETQ. V was pared by 0 bases and J by 2 bases, with 5 bases of the junction left unmatched. CDR3 length: 16 residues. DNA of the CDR3: TGCGCCAGCAGCTTGGCTAGGACAGGGGGGGCCTACGAGCAGTACTTC. This codes for CASSLARTGGAYEQYF.

This clonotype was picked up a small number of times. This chain connects TRBV5-1 to TRBJ1-2; 11 positions agree with TRBD1. CDR1 is SGHRS, CDR2 YFSETQ, per germline. The CDR3 sequence is 15 residues long. V shed 2 bases and J 8 bases; nucleotides not matched to a gene: 8. CDR3 coding DNA: TGCGCCAGCAGCTTCACCGGGACAGGGGGAGTCGGCTACACCTTC. It translates to CASSFTGTGGVGYTF.

The chain uses TRBV7-9 and TRBJ1-3; D unclear. Germline CDR1 reads SEHNR; CDR2 reads FQNEAQ (reference sequence). The CDR3 runs 11 residues. V lost 7 bases to trimming and J lost 4 bases, with 5 bases between them. CDR3 nucleotide sequence: TGTGCCAGCATTCTGGGAAACACCATATATTTT. Its translation is CASILGNTIYF.

V and J are TRBV14 and TRBJ2-7, with 14 bases identical to TRBD2. The CDR3 has 19 residues. CDR1 and CDR2 from the germline V gene are SGHDN and FVKESK. The V and J ends lost 2 bases and 7 bases, in that order; junction bases with no gene match: 16. Written as DNA, the CDR3 is TGTGCCAGCAGCCAAAGACCGGGACTAGCGGGAGTCTACTACAATGAGCAGTACTTC. Translation gives CASSQRPGLAGVYYNEQYF.